This TCR beta chain stems from a study of shared clonotypes between healthy human individuals. Study as a whole: There were three CD4 naive, three CD4 memory, two CD8 naive and one CD8 memory plates per donor. Regarding the study as a whole: Several donors showed sharing of approximately 5% of naive CD4 clonotypes. Richness estimates generally favored naive over memory subsets.

CDR1 MNHEY and CDR2 SVGAGI come from the germline V gene. V lost 0 bases to trimming and J lost 6 bases, with 14 bases between them. The CDR3 has 15 residues. Remarks on this clone: Antigen: not known.

The assay was carried out at the deep level. Clones were read by immunoSEQ multiplex PCR, and TCRdb kept only the in-frame ones, dropping some. The sample carries a few million clones, approximately 90% recorded once. This clonotype originated in a man aged 18 to 30 in good health. V is TRBV6-5 and J is TRBJ1-1; D is possibly TRBD1 (5 bases). Source material: naive CD4+ T cells sorted from blood. Subset in this sample: CD45RA+ positively selected. CDR3 in amino acids: CASSYSQAWGAEAFF. The CDR3 DNA follows: TGTGCCAGCAGTTACTCACAGGCCTGGGGAGCTGAAGCTTTCTTT.